The source of this TCR beta chain is a study of T cells after posttransplantation cyclophosphamide. Study-level findings and limits: Donor CD8+ memory clones often dominated recipient blood repertoires at later times.

About this clone: What it binds is unknown.

V gave up 2 bases and J gave up 3 bases; unmatched junction bases: 4. CDR1 is MNHNY and CDR2 is SVGAGI in the germline V gene (reference sequence). This CDR3 has 15 amino acids. Profiled with immunoSEQ multiplex PCR; TCRdb holds only in-frame clones, not every one. The sample carries around 9,000 clones, nearly 99% recorded once. What was sequenced was naive CD8+ T cells sorted from PBMCs. This rearrangement joins TRBV6-6 to TRBJ2-3; 8 positions agree with TRBD2. The receptor was isolated from a man aged 45-65 years in good health, CMV-negative, and a related stem cell transplant donor. The CDR3 reads CASSYVAGGTDTQYF. Written as DNA, the CDR3 is TGTGCCAGCAGTTACGTCGCGGGGGGAACAGATACGCAGTATTTT.